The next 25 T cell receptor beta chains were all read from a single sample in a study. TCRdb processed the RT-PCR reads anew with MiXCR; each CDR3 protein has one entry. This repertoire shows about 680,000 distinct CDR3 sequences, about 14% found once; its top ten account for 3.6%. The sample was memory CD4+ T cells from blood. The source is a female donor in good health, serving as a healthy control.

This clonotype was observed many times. The CDR3, as DNA: TGTGCCAGCAGTTACTCGCACAGTCCCTACGAGCAGTACTTC. Amino acid sequence: CASSYSHSPYEQYF. V is TRBV6-5 and J is TRBJ2-7; D is unresolved. The V gene lost 0 bases and the J gene lost 2 bases, with 8 bases spanning the gap. Germline CDR1 and CDR2: MNHEY and SVGAGI. The CDR3 contains 14 residues.

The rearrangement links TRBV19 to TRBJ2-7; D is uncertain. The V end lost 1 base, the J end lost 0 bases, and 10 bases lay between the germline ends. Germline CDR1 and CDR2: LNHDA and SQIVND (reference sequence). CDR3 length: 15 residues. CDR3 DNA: TGTGCCAGTAGTATAGGCAGCAGGCTCTCCTACGAGCAGTACTTC. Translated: CASSIGSRLSYEQYF.

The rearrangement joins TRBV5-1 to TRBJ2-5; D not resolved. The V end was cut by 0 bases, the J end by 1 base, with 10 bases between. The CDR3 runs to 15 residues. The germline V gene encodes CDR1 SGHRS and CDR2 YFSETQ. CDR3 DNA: TGCGCCAGCAGCTTGGCCAAGGGATCCCAAGAGACCCAGTACTTC. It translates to CASSLAKGSQETQYF.

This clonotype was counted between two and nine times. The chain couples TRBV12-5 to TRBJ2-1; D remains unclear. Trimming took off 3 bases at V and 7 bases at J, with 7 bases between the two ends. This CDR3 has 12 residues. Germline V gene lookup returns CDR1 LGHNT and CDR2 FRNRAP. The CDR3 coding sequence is TGTGCTAGTGGTTTCGGATGGAATGAGCAGTTCTTC. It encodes CASGFGWNEQFF.

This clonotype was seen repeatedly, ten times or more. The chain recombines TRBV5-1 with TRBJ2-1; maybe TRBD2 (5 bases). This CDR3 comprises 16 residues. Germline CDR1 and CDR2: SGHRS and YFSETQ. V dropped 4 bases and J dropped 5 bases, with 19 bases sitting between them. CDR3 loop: CASSIRPGSGDNEQFF. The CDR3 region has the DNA TGCGCCAGCAGCATAAGACCGGGATCCGGCGACAATGAGCAGTTCTTC.

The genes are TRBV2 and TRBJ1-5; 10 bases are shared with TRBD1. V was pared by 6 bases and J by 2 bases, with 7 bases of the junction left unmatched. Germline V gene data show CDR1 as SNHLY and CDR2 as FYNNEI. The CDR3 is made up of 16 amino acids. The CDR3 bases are TGTGCCAGCAGGGCCCGGGACAGGGGAGGCAATCAGCCCCAGCATTTT. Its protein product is CASRARDRGGNQPQHF.

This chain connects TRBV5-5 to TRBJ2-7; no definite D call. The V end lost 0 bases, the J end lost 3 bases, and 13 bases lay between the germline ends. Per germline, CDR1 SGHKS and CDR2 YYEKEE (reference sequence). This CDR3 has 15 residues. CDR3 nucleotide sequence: TGTGCCAGCAGCTTGGGAGCCGACAAAATCTACGAGCAGTACTTC. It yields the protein CASSLGADKIYEQYF.

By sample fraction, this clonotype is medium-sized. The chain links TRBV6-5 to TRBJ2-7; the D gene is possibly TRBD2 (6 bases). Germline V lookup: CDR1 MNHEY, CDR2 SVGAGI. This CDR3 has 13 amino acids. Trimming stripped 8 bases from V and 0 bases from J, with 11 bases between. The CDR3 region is CASLRLGSYEQYF. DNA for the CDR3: TGTGCCAGCCTCAGACTAGGCTCCTACGAGCAGTACTTC.

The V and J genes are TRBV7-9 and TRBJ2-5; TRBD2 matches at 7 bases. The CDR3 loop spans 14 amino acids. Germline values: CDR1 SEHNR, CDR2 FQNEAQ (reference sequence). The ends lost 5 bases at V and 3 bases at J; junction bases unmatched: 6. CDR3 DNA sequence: TGTGCCAGCAGCCCTACCCGGGGGGAAGAGACCCAGTACTTC. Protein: CASSPTRGEETQYF.

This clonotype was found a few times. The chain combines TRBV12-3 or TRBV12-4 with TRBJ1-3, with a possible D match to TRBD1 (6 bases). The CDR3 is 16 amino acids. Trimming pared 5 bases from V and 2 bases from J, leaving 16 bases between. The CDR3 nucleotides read TGTGCCAGCAGTCTACCCCGGAGGGGGACTGGAAACACCATATATTTT. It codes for CASSLPRRGTGNTIYF.

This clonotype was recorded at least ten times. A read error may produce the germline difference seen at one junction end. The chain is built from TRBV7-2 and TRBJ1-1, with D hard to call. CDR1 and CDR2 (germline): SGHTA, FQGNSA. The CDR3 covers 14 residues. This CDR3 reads CASSLGPANTEAFF. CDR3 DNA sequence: TGCGCCAGCAGCTTGGGTCCGGCGAACACTGAAGCTTTCTTT.

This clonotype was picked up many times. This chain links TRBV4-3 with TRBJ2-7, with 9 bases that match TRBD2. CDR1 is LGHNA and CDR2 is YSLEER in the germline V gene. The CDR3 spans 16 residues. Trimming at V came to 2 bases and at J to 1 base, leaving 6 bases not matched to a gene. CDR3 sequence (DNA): TGCGCCAGCAGCCAAAGAGGACTAGCGAGATCCTACGAGCAGTACTTC. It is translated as CASSQRGLARSYEQYF.

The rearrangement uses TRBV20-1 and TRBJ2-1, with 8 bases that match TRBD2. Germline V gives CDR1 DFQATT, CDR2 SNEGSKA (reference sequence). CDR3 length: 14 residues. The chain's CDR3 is CRAPSSGAYNEQFF. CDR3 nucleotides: TGCAGAGCTCCGAGTAGCGGGGCCTACAATGAGCAGTTCTTC.

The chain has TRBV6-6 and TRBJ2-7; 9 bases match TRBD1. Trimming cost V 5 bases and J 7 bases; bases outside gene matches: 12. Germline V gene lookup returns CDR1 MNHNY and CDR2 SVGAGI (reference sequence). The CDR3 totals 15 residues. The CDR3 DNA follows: TGTGCCAGCAGTCCCAGGGGGACAGGGCTGGGAGAGCAGTACTTC. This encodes CASSPRGTGLGEQYF.

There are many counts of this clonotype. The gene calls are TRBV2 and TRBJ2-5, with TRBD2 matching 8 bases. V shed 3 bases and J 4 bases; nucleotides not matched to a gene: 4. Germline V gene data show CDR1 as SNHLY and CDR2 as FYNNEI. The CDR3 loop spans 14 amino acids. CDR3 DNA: TGTGCCAGCAGTGATCGCCTAGCGGGAGAGACCCAGTACTTC. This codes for CASSDRLAGETQYF.

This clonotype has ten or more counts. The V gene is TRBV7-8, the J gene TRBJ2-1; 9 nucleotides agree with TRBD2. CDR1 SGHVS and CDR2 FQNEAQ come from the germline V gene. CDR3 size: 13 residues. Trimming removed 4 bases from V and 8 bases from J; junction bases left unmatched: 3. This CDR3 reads CASSSWTSDEQFF. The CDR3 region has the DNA TGTGCCAGCAGCTCCTGGACTAGCGATGAGCAGTTCTTC.

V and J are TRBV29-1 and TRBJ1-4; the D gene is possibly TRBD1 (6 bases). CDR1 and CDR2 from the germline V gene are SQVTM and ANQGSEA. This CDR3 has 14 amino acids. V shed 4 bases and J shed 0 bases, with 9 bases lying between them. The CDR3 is CSVARTATNEKLFF. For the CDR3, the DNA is TGCAGCGTTGCCCGGACAGCAACTAATGAAAAACTGTTTTTT. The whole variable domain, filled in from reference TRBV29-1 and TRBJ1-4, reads SAVISQKPSRDICQRGTSLTIQCQVDSQVTMMFWYRQQPGQSLTLIATANQGSEATYESGFVIDKFPISRPNLTFSTLTVSNMSPEDSSIYLCSVARTATNEKLFFGSGTQLSVL.

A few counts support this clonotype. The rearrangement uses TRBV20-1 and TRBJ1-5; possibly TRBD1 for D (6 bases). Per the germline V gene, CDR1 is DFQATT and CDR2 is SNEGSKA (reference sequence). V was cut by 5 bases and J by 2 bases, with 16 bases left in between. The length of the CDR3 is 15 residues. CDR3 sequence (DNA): TGCAGTGCTTGGACCCCACAGGGAGGCAATCAGCCCCAGCATTTT. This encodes CSAWTPQGGNQPQHF.

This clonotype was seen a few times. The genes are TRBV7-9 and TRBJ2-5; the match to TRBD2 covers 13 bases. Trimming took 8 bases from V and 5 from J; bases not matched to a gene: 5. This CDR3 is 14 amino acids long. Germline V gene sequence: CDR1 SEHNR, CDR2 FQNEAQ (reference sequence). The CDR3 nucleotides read TGTGCCAGCCGTACTAGCGGGAGGGCGGAGACCCAGTACTTC. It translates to CASRTSGRAETQYF.

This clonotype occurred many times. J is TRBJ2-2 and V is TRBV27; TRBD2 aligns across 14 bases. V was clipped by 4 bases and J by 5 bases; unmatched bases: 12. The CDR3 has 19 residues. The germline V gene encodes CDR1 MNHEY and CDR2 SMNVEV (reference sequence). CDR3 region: CASSSHAGTSGSSTGELFF. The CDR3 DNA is TGTGCCAGCAGTTCACATGCCGGGACTAGCGGGAGTTCGACCGGGGAGCTGTTTTTT.

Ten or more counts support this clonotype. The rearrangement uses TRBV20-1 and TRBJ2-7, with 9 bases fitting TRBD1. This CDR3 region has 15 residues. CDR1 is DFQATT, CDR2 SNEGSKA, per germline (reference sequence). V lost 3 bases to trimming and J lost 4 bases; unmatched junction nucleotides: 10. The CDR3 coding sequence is TGCAGTGCTAGCGATCCGGGACAGGGATTTTACGAGCAGTACTTC. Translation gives CSASDPGQGFYEQYF.

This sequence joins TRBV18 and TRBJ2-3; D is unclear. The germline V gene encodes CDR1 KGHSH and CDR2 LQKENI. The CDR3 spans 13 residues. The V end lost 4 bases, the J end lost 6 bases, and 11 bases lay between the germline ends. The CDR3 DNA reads TGTGCCAGCTCACTGTCACTTGAGGATACGCAGTATTTT. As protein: CASSLSLEDTQYF.

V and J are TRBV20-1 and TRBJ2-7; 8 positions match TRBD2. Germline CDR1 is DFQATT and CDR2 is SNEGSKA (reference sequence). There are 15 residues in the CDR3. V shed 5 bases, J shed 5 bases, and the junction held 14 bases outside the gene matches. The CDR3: CSAVGVAGTIDEQYF. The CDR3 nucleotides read TGCAGTGCTGTCGGGGTAGCGGGAACCATCGACGAGCAGTACTTC.

Here the CDR3 reads CSARQGAPSRHDYNEQFF. Here the CDR3 DNA reads TGCAGTGCCCGACAGGGGGCCCCATCCCGACACGACTACAATGAGCAGTTCTTC. The chain is built from TRBV20-1 and TRBJ2-1; 10 bases map to TRBD1. The V gene's germline CDR1 is DFQATT and CDR2 SNEGSKA (reference sequence). The junction had 17 bases not matched to a gene; V was cut back by 6 bases and J by 3 bases. The CDR3 runs to 18 residues.

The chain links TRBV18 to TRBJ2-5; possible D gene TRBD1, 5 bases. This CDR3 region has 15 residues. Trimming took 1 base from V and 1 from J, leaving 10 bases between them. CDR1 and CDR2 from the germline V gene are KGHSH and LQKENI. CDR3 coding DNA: TGTGCCAGCTCACCACGGTTTGGGGCCCAAGAGACCCAGTACTTC. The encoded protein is CASSPRFGAQETQYF.